Following are 6 T cell receptor beta chains from one sample sequenced in a study of T-cell memory formation after mild COVID-19. TCRdb recomputed calls from the 5' RACE reads with MiXCR, one row per CDR3 protein. The table includes hundreds of thousands of distinct CDR3 sequences, approximately 15% detected once. Sequenced: PBMCs or a T cell subset sorted from them (not recorded which). The receptors originated from a man younger than 30 who had mild COVID-19 (a few samples of this study predate the infection). Cell type and time point are not known.

The chain joins TRBV29-1 to TRBJ2-1; D ambiguous. Looked up from germline, CDR1 is SQVTM and CDR2 is ANQGSEA. V gave up 5 bases and J gave up 7 bases, with 18 bases separating them. The CDR3 has 14 amino acids. The CDR3 DNA follows: TGCAGCGTTACTGGTCTGGCGTATGGTAATGAGCAGTTCTTC. It codes for CSVTGLAYGNEQFF.

This clonotype was seen a few times. The chain recombines TRBV9 with TRBJ2-7, with 7 nucleotides matching TRBD2. Germline-derived CDR1 and CDR2 are SGDLS and YYNGEE. With 3 bases clipped from V and 6 bases from J, the junction kept 12 bases outside the gene matches. The CDR3 length is 15 residues. The CDR3 region has the DNA TGTGCCAGCAGCGCTCCTGGCACACGCGGGGGCGAGCAGTACTTC. It specifies CASSAPGTRGGEQYF. Supplemented by reference TRBV9 and TRBJ2-7, the full variable domain reads DSGVTQTPKHLITATGQRVTLRCSPRSGDLSVYWYQQSLDQGLQFLIQYYNGEERAKGNILERFSAQQFPDLHSELNLSSLELGDSALYFCASSAPGTRGGEQYFGPGTRLTVT.

The rearrangement links TRBV18 to TRBJ2-7; tentatively, D is TRBD2 (5 bases). V lost 3 bases and J lost 3, with 9 bases in between. Germline-derived CDR1 and CDR2 are KGHSH and LQKENI. CDR3 length equals 13 residues. Here the CDR3 reads CASSPGDYYEQYV. CDR3 sequence (DNA): TGTGCCAGCTCACCCGGGGATTACTACGAGCAGTACGTC.

This clonotype was recorded a few times. The chain combines TRBV7-9 with TRBJ2-1, with a tentative D call TRBD1 (5 bases). CDR1 and CDR2 (germline): SEHNR, FQNEAQ (reference sequence). This CDR3 contains 15 residues. Between the trimmed V and J ends, which lost 2 bases and 8 bases, there was a span of 16 bases. DNA for the CDR3: TGTGCCAGCAGCTTATATCACGCCAGGGTGGATGAGCAGTTCTTC. Its translation: CASSLYHARVDEQFF.

The chain uses TRBV6-6 and TRBJ1-2, with D possibly being TRBD1 (6 bases). The CDR3 contains 14 residues. Looked up from germline, CDR1 is MNHNY and CDR2 is SVGAGI (reference sequence). V was shortened by 6 bases and J by 0 bases, with 11 bases between the two germline ends. The CDR3 loop is CASSHGTTNYGYTF. In nucleotides, the CDR3 is TGTGCCAGCAGCCACGGGACAACTAACTATGGCTACACCTTC.

This clonotype was seen more than once but under ten times. The genes are TRBV7-9 and TRBJ1-3, with D unresolved. The germline V gene has CDR1 SEHNR and CDR2 FQNEAQ (reference sequence). Trimming left V 5 bases short and J 10 bases short, with 18 bases between. This CDR3 is built from 14 residues. The CDR3 protein is CASSPRAAGRTIYF. CDR3 sequence (DNA): TGTGCCAGCAGCCCCCGGGCCGCCGGCCGTACCATATATTTT.